The rows below give T cell receptor beta chains drawn from one sample of a study of cytomegalovirus exposure and HLA in healthy donors. Sequencing used immunoSEQ multiplex PCR; TCRdb keeps in-frame clones, though not all of them. The sample comprises 150,000 or so clones, roughly 85% of which are singletons, and about 2% rests with the top ten. Sequenced input: PBMCs. Receptors originate from a young man in good health and CMV-seropositive. Both conserved end residues are trimmed from each CDR3. A D gene is named only where the DNA matches it firmly.

TRBV9,.,ASSARGGYT
TRBV29-1,TRBD1,SVTGQGAGNTEAF
TRBV15,TRBD1,ATSRRTGSGYGYT
TRBV4-1,TRBD1,ASSQPDRDNEKLF
TRBV27,.,ASSSETGMNTEAF
TRBV9,TRBD2,ASSPRTSGGIYNEQF
TRBV5-1,TRBD2,ASSLLAGGGNEQF
TRBV7-8,.,ASSLASRALSYEQY
TRBV9,.,ASSAGTDTYEQY
TRBV5-6,.,ASSLEDYTGELF
TRBV4-3,TRBD1,ASSQDLWDRSTHEQY
TRBV5-4,TRBD1,ASSLTGQGISGNTIY
TRBV5-4,.,ASSLGLLATNEKLF
TRBV27,TRBD2,ASSLQFAGVNEQF
TRBV5-6,.,ASSLGLMNSGANVLT
TRBV6-6,TRBD2,ASSERGGGGYEQF
TRBV6-5,.,ASSYSGRGGGYT
TRBV6-5,.,ASRSRLNTEAF
TRBV4-2,.,ASSPTSELF
TRBV6-1,.,ASSEAWTDNQPQH
TRBV15,.,ATSRVQLLRGPEETQY
TRBV7-9,TRBD2,ASSSGLAGGYIEQF
TRBV23-1,.,ASSHCRRTYSNQPQH
TRBV5-4,TRBD2,ASSPSGGQTYEQY
TRBV10-2,TRBD2,ASSVSGGALGLF
TRBV4-3,TRBD1,ASSQDLSTGYSPLH
TRBV4-1,.,ASSQDRTPRSSYNSPLH
TRBV6-5,.,ASSPQAFYGYT
TRBV7-2,TRBD2,ASSFQAGAYTQY
TRBV5-1,.,ASSLDGERSQPQH
TRBV6-5,TRBD1,ASTEVLGQREAF
TRBV6-6,.,ASSPWESGSPLH
TRBV6-4,TRBD1,ASRGPGQGNTGELF
TRBV10-3,TRBD1,AISEVGQGLIGDPGNTIY
TRBV4-2,.,ASSNVQGGSGTDTQY
TRBV5-6,TRBD1,ASSFRDRDGDTQY
TRBV30,TRBD1,AWVGQGGTPAF
TRBV6-4,.,ASSDSRRRGGLNTEAF
TRBV6-5,TRBD1,ASSYSAGGKEKLF
TRBV5-6,TRBD2,ASSLSLAGGIEQF
TRBV5-6,.,ASSFPVSVEITDTQY
TRBV9,.,ASSVEQGGSYNEQF
TRBV5-4,.,ASSLAYTGELF
TRBV27,.,ASRLTPAGNQPQH
TRBV6-6,.,ASSYLSTDTQY
TRBV7-2,TRBD2,ASSPRSGTSLQEQF
TRBV19,TRBD1,ASATGYNEKLF
TRBV5-4,TRBD1,ASSLTGQGISNQPQH
TRBV2,TRBD2,AQTSRLAGGLERTDTQY
TRBV29-1,TRBD1,SVEDQETGVSYEQY
TRBV4-2,TRBD1,ASSQPGQGLWDTQY
TRBV2,TRBD1,ASRGQGLSYEQY
TRBV6-5,.,ASSFSGTPGGKLF
TRBV11-2,.,ASSLTAGNQPQH
TRBV11-2,.,ASSLSEGVGGYT
TRBV6-1,.,ASSETTGRRRHEKLF
TRBV27,.,ASRRGTEAF
TRBV27,TRBD1,ASSLRMGQGVGTQY
TRBV6-6,.,ASSAPGTYEQY